The T cell receptor beta chain described here comes from a study of blood T cell repertoires in COVID-19. Study context: Italy, Spain and the United States were the sources of the convalescent and acute COVID-19 samples. In each case, the material was cDNA or gDNA derived from T cells, B-cell-depleted T cells, or PBMCs.

Seattle enrolled patients during active infection and tracked them longitudinally. This clone showed up just a few times. The V end lost 3 bases, the J end lost 4 bases, and 10 bases lay between the germline ends. Germline CDR1 is SGHRS and CDR2 is YFSETQ. CDR3 length: 14 residues. As processed by the authors: Reference gene primer amplification in the assay estimated nucleated cell counts. TCRdb's copy holds only in-frame clones and misses some; the assay was immunoSEQ multiplex PCR. V and J calls and clone size are as listed in that table; D and trimming were resolved from the DNA. This table has 350,000 or so clones, over 85% appearing once.

Sequenced input: peripheral blood. This rearrangement joins TRBV5-1 to TRBJ2-2; TRBD1 is a possible D gene (5 bases). The TCR comes from an older woman with COVID-19, enrolled during active disease. This chain's CDR3 is CASSYYQGTGELFF. The CDR3 bases are TGCGCCAGCAGCTATTACCAGGGCACCGGGGAGCTGTTTTTT.